The clone carrying this TCR beta chain was counted only a few times. The antigen is not known. TCRdb recomputed calls from the 5' RACE reads with MiXCR, one row per CDR3 protein. The table has hundreds of thousands of distinct CDR3 sequences, 15% to 20% seen once; the top ten hold under 25%. These data come from a study of T-cell memory formation after mild COVID-19. About the study: Clustering of TCRs was largely donor specific. The study, taken as a whole, reports: CD4+ clones that contracted lay mainly in CM and EM; CD8+ ones lay in EMRA. Within pre-infection memory, some responding clones were found, suggesting cross-reactive memory joined.

Germline CDR1 reads SGHTA; CDR2 reads FQGNSA. The CDR3 extends over 14 amino acids. Trimming removed 5 bases at V and 5 bases at J, with 15 bases between. What was sequenced was PBMCs or a T cell subset sorted from them (not recorded which). The TCR originated in a man younger than 35 who had mild COVID-19 (a few samples of this study predate the infection). Cell type and time point are not known. The chain links TRBV7-2 to TRBJ1-1, with a possible D match to TRBD1 (5 bases). CDR3 amino acids: CASSHYAGGTEAFF. The CDR3 nucleotides are TGTGCCAGCAGCCACTACGCGGGGGGGACTGAAGCTTTCTTT.